Shown below are 10 T cell receptor beta chains from a single sample sequenced in a study of Graves' ophthalmopathy and Graves' hyperthyroidism. Amplification from RNA transcripts yielded the TCR beta CDR3 regions. HTBI primers were employed in first-round RT-PCR, then a second-round multiplex PCR followed. TCRdb independently ran MiXCR on the multiplex PCR reads; one entry per CDR3 protein. Here the sample spans fewer than 400,000 distinct CDR3 sequences, around 19% being singletons. The sequenced material came from peripheral blood. These receptors came from a woman younger than 35 with Graves' ophthalmopathy.

This clonotype was counted at least ten times. The rearrangement joins TRBV7-3 to TRBJ2-2, with a tentative D call TRBD1 (6 bases). Germline CDR1 reads SGHTA; CDR2 reads FQGTGA. The CDR3 loop spans 17 amino acids. V gave up 5 bases and J gave up 4 bases, with 20 bases separating them. CDR3 sequence (DNA): TGTGCCAGCAGCCCGGTTGGCAGGGGTGTATCCACCGGGGAGCTGTTTTTT. This sequence encodes CASSPVGRGVSTGELFF. Supplemented by reference TRBV7-3 and TRBJ2-2, the full variable domain reads GAGVSQTPSNKVTEKGKYVELRCDPISGHTALYWYRQSLGQGPEFLIYFQGTGAADDSGLPNDRFFAVRPEGSVSTLKIQRTERGDSAVYLCASSPVGRGVSTGELFFGEGSRLTVL.

This clonotype has a count of ten or more. The CDR3 coding sequence is TGTGCCACCAGAACAGGGAGGACCTTCTCACCCCTCCACTTT. This encodes CATRTGRTFSPLHF. V gene TRBV15 combines with J gene TRBJ1-6; TRBD1 is a possible D gene (6 bases). This CDR3 region has 14 residues. Trimming took 6 bases from V and 10 from J, leaving 16 bases between them. Germline lookup yields CDR1 LNHNV and CDR2 YYDKDF (reference sequence).

This clonotype was counted many times. The CDR3 DNA sequence: TGTGCCAGTAGTATCCCCCGGGACAGGGGCTCCAACTATGGCTACACCTTC. Translation: CASSIPRDRGSNYGYTF. The chain combines TRBV19 with TRBJ1-2; TRBD1 matches at 10 bases. This CDR3 spans 17 amino acids. J was trimmed by 2 bases and V by 3 bases; bases with no gene match: 9. In germline, CDR1 is LNHDA, CDR2 SQIVND (reference sequence).

This clonotype was recorded many times. The rearrangement joins TRBV5-1 to TRBJ2-7; D possibly corresponds to TRBD1 (6 bases). The CDR3 loop spans 14 amino acids. The germline V gene has CDR1 SGHRS and CDR2 YFSETQ. Trimming stripped 4 bases from V and 3 bases from J, with 14 bases between. CDR3 sequence reads: CASSAPGHFYEQYF. In DNA form, the CDR3 reads TGCGCCAGCAGCGCGCCGGGACACTTCTACGAGCAGTACTTC.

At least ten counts were recorded for this clonotype. This sequence joins TRBV5-6 and TRBJ2-7, with D possibly being TRBD2 (6 bases). V lost 4 bases and J lost 2, with 16 bases in between. There are 15 residues in the CDR3. CDR1 SGHDT and CDR2 YYEEEE come from the germline V gene. The CDR3 loop is CASSVKRAPPYEQYF. In nucleotides, the CDR3 is TGTGCCAGCAGCGTTAAGCGGGCTCCACCCTACGAGCAGTACTTC.

This clonotype occurred many times. The V call is TRBV11-2, the J call TRBJ1-1; no clear D gene. Germline loops: CDR1 SGHAT, CDR2 FQNNGV. The V gene lost 5 bases and the J gene lost 0 bases, with 16 bases spanning the gap. The CDR3 spans 16 residues. CDR3 sequence (DNA): TGTGCCAGCAGCCCCCGATTAGCCGTCCTGAACACTGAAGCTTTCTTT. Encoded protein: CASSPRLAVLNTEAFF.

This clonotype has ten or more counts. This chain connects TRBV6-5 to TRBJ2-7; possible D gene TRBD2, 6 bases. Trimming removed 2 bases at V and 5 bases at J, with 13 bases between. Germline CDR1 reads MNHEY; CDR2 reads SVGAGI. The CDR3 runs to 14 residues. The CDR3 here is CASSYLREWNEQYF. The CDR3 nucleotides are TGTGCCAGCAGTTACCTACGGGAGTGGAACGAGCAGTACTTC.

Only a few counts were recorded for this clonotype. The V and J genes are TRBV7-2 and TRBJ1-1; D call uncertain. This CDR3 contains 15 residues. Trimming cost V 5 bases and J 0 bases, with 13 bases left between them. Looked up from germline, CDR1 is SGHTA and CDR2 is FQGNSA. This CDR3 reads CASSDTYVMNTEAFF. The CDR3, as DNA: TGTGCCAGCAGCGACACCTACGTTATGAACACTGAAGCTTTCTTT.

This clonotype appeared many times. This chain uses TRBV19 with TRBJ1-5; no reliable D call. From germline, CDR1 is LNHDA and CDR2 SQIVND (reference sequence). There are 16 residues in the CDR3. V was trimmed by 5 bases and J by 0 bases, leaving 14 bases between them. In DNA, the CDR3 is TGTGCCAGTAGTCCCTACAGTGAGGGTAGCAATCAGCCCCAGCATTTT. Protein product: CASSPYSEGSNQPQHF.

This clonotype was recorded many times. The CDR3 here is CATSREGFGGYEQYF. In DNA form, the CDR3 reads TGTGCCACCAGCAGAGAAGGGTTTGGGGGCTACGAGCAGTACTTC. The genes are TRBV15 and TRBJ2-7; TRBD1 or TRBD2 may be the D gene (5 bases each). This CDR3 region has 15 residues. Trimming cost V 0 bases and J 3 bases, with 12 bases left between them. CDR1 is LNHNV and CDR2 is YYDKDF in the germline V gene (reference sequence).